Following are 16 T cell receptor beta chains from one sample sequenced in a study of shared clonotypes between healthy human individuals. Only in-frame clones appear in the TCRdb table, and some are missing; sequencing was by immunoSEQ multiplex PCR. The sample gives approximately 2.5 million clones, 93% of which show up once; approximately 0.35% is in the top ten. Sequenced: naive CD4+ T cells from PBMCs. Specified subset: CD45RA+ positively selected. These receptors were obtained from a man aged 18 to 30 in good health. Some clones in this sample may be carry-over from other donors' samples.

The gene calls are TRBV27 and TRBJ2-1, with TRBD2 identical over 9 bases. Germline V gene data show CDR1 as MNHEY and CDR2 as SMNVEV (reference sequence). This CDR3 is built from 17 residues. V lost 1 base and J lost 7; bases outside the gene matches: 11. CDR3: CASSLFALGLAQNEQFF. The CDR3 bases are TGTGCCAGCAGTTTATTTGCCCTGGGACTAGCACAAAATGAGCAGTTCTTC.

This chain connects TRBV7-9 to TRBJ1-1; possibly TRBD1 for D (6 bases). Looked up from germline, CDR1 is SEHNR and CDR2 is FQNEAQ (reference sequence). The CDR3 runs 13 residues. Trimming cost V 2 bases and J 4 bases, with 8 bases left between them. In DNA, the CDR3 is TGTGCCAGCAGCTTAACAGGGCTCACTGAAGCTTTCTTT. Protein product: CASSLTGLTEAFF.

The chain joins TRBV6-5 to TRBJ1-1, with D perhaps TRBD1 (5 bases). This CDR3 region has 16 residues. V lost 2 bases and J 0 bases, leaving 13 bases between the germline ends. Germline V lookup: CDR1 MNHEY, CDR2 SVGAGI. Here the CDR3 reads CASSYDRGTLNTEAFF. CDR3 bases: TGTGCCAGCAGTTACGACCGGGGCACCTTGAACACTGAAGCTTTCTTT.

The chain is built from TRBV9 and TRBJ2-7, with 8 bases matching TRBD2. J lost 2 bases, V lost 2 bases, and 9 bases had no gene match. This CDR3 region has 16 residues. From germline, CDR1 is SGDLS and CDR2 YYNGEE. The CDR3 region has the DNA TGTGCCAGCAGCGTCTCTAGCGGGCTTGCTACCTACGAGCAGTACTTC. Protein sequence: CASSVSSGLATYEQYF. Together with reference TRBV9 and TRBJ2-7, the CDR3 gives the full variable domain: DSGVTQTPKHLITATGQRVTLRCSPRSGDLSVYWYQQSLDQGLQFLIQYYNGEERAKGNILERFSAQQFPDLHSELNLSSLELGDSALYFCASSVSSGLATYEQYFGPGTRLTVT.

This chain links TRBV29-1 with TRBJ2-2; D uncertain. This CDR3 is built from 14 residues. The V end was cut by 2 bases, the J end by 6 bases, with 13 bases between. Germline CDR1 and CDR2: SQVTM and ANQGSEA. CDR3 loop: CSVESRPSPGELFF. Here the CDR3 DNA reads TGCAGCGTTGAAAGTCGGCCAAGTCCCGGGGAGCTGTTTTTT.

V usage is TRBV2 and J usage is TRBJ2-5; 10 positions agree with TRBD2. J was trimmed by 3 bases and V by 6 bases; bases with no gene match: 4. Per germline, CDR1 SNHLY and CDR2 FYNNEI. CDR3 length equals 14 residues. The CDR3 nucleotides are TGTGCCAGCAGCCACGGACTAGCGGAAGAGACCCAGTACTTC. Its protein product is CASSHGLAEETQYF.

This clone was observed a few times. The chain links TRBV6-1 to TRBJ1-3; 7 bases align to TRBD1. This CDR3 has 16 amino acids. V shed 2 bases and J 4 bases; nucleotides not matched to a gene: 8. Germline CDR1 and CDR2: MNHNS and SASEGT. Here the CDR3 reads CASSERGGGSGNTIYF. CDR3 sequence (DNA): TGTGCCAGCAGTGAACGTGGAGGGGGCTCGGGAAACACCATATATTTT.

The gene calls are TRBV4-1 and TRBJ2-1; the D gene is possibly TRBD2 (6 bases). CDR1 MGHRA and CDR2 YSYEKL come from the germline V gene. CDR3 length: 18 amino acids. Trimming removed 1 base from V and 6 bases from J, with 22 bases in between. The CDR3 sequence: CASSQGELAGVVGNEQFF. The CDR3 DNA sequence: TGCGCCAGCAGCCAAGGTGAACTAGCTGGGGTTGTAGGCAATGAGCAGTTCTTC.

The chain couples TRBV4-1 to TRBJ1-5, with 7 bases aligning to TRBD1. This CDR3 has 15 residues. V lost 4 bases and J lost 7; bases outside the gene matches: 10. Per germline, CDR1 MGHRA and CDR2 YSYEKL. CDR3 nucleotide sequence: TGCGCCAGCAGCCCAGGCGACAGGGCAGGGCAGCCCCAGCATTTT. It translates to CASSPGDRAGQPQHF.

This CDR3 reads CASSFGRVTGELFF. The CDR3 region has the DNA TGTGCCAGCAGCTTCGGAAGGGTCACCGGGGAGCTGTTTTTT. The chain has TRBV7-2 and TRBJ2-2; D uncertain. V lost 3 bases and J lost 4, with 9 bases in between. The CDR3 covers 14 residues. Germline CDR1 SGHTA, CDR2 FQGNSA.

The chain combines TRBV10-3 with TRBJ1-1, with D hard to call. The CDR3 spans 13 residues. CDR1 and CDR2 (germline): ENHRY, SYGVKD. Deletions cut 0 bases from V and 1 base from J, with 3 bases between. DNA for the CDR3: TGTGCCATCAGTGAGTCCTGGAACACTGAAGCTTTCTTT. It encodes CAISESWNTEAFF.

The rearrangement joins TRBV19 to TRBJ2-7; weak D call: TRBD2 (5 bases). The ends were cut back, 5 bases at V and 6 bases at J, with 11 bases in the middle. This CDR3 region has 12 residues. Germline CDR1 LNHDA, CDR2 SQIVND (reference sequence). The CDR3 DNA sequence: TGTGCCAGTAGTGAACAACGGGGCGAGCAGTACTTC. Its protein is CASSEQRGEQYF.

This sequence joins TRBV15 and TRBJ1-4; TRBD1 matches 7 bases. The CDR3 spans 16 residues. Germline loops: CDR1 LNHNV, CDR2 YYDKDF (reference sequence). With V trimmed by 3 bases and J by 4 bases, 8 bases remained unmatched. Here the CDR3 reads CATSRSAGQINEKLFF. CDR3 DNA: TGTGCCACCAGCAGGTCGGCGGGACAGATTAATGAAAAACTGTTTTTT.

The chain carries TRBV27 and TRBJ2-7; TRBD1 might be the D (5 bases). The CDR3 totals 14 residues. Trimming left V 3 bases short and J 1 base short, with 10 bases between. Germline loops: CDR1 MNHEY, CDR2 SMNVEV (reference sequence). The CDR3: CASSFQGQSYEQYF. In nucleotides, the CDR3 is TGTGCCAGCAGTTTTCAGGGTCAATCCTACGAGCAGTACTTC.

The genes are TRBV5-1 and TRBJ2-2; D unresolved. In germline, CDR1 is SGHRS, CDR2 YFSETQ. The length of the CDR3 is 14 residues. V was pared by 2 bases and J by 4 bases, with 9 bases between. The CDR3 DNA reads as TGCGCCAGCAGCTTTCCTACAGCCACCGGGGAGCTGTTTTTT. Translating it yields CASSFPTATGELFF.

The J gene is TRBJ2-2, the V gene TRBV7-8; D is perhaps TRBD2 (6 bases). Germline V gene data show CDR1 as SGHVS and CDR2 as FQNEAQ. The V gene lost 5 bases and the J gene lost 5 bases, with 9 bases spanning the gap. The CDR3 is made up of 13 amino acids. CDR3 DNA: TGTGCCAGCAGCAAGGGGAGGACCGGGGAGCTGTTTTTT. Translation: CASSKGRTGELFF. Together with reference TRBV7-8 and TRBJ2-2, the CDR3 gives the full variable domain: GAGVSQSPRYKVAKRGQDVALRCDPISGHVSLFWYQQALGQGPEFLTYFQNEAQLDKSGLPSDRFFAERPEGSVSTLKIQRTQQEDSAVYLCASSKGRTGELFFGEGSRLTVL.